This is a list of T cell receptor beta chains from one sample in a study of regulatory and conventional T cells in RAG deficiency. Measured with immunoSEQ multiplex PCR; TCRdb has only the in-frame clones, and not every one. The top ten hold 4.8% of the sample, which has over 2,500 clones, approximately 82% seen once. Sequenced input: CD4+ effector T cells sorted from blood. The receptors shown here come from a human donor with RAG deficiency presenting as severe combined immunodeficiency. The CDR3 runs from the conserved cysteine through the conserved F or W. Fields, in order: V gene, J gene, D gene, clone size, CDR3 DNA, CDR3 protein. D genes are given only for firm matches. A clone size is listed for some rows: how often the clone was seen (once, few, many), or a class if it is expanded.

V gene: TRBV27
J gene: TRBJ2-5
D gene: NA
clone size: NA
CDR3 DNA: TGTGCCAGCAGACACAGGTTCCGGGAGACCCAGTACTTC
CDR3 protein: CASRHRFRETQYF

V gene: TRBV27
J gene: TRBJ2-1
D gene: NA
clone size: NA
CDR3 DNA: TGTGCCAGCAGTTTTATGGGGGGGCGGTCCTACAATGAGCAGTTCTTC
CDR3 protein: CASSFMGGRSYNEQFF

V gene: TRBV15
J gene: TRBJ1-5
D gene: NA
clone size: few
CDR3 DNA: TGTGCCACCAAACCATGGGCCGGGACAATCGGAGGGGCCCAGCATTTT
CDR3 protein: CATKPWAGTIGGAQHF

V gene: TRBV28
J gene: TRBJ2-7
D gene: NA
clone size: NA
CDR3 DNA: TGTGCCAGCAGTTTAACCGGCTACGAGCAGTACTTC
CDR3 protein: CASSLTGYEQYF

V gene: TRBV2
J gene: TRBJ2-1
D gene: NA
clone size: NA
CDR3 DNA: TGTGCCAGCAGTGGTTCTAGCTCCTACAATGAGCAGTTCTTC
CDR3 protein: CASSGSSSYNEQFF

V gene: TRBV19
J gene: TRBJ2-7
D gene: TRBD1
clone size: NA
CDR3 DNA: TGTGCCAGTAGTACCACCGGGACAGGGGCCTACGAGCAGTACTTC
CDR3 protein: CASSTTGTGAYEQYF

V gene: TRBV18
J gene: TRBJ1-1
D gene: NA
clone size: NA
CDR3 DNA: TGTGCCAGCTCATTGGCAGAGAACACTGAAGCTTTCTTT
CDR3 protein: CASSLAENTEAFF

V gene: TRBV7-2
J gene: TRBJ2-3
D gene: NA
clone size: NA
CDR3 DNA: TGTGCCAGCAGCCTCGCGGCCCGCACAGATACGCAGTATTTT
CDR3 protein: CASSLAARTDTQYF

V gene: TRBV30
J gene: TRBJ2-7
D gene: NA
clone size: NA
CDR3 DNA: TGTGCCTGGAGTGTAGGGGGCGAGCAGTACTTC
CDR3 protein: CAWSVGGEQYF

V gene: TRBV11-2
J gene: TRBJ1-5
D gene: TRBD1
clone size: few
CDR3 DNA: TGTGCCAGCAGCATCGACAGGGGGCATGGGCCCCAGCATTTT
CDR3 protein: CASSIDRGHGPQHF

V gene: TRBV28
J gene: TRBJ2-7
D gene: NA
clone size: NA
CDR3 DNA: TGTGCCAGCAGGGGGACCTTCTACGAGCAGTACTTC
CDR3 protein: CASRGTFYEQYF

V gene: TRBV11-3
J gene: TRBJ2-5
D gene: TRBD2
clone size: NA
CDR3 DNA: TGTGCCAGCAGCTTAGGCGGGGGAGGACAAGAGACCCAGTACTTC
CDR3 protein: CASSLGGGGQETQYF

V gene: TRBV7-2
J gene: TRBJ2-7
D gene: NA
clone size: NA
CDR3 DNA: TGTGCCAGCAGCTCAGACGTTAGAGGCGAGCAGTACTTC
CDR3 protein: CASSSDVRGEQYF

V gene: TRBV7-9
J gene: TRBJ2-3
D gene: NA
clone size: NA
CDR3 DNA: TGTGCCAGCAGCTTCGCGGGGCCCGATACGCAGTATTTT
CDR3 protein: CASSFAGPDTQYF

V gene: TRBV27
J gene: TRBJ1-2
D gene: NA
clone size: NA
CDR3 DNA: TGTGCCAGCAGTTTATGGAGGGAAGGCGGTAATGGCTACACCTTC
CDR3 protein: CASSLWREGGNGYTF

V gene: TRBV19
J gene: TRBJ2-5
D gene: TRBD2
clone size: NA
CDR3 DNA: TGTGCCAGTAGTGTGGGACCGGGGGGGACCCAGTACTTC
CDR3 protein: CASSVGPGGTQYF

V gene: TRBV7-2
J gene: TRBJ2-1
D gene: NA
clone size: NA
CDR3 DNA: TGTGCCAGCAGCTTAGACAGCTCCTACAATGAGCAGTTCTTC
CDR3 protein: CASSLDSSYNEQFF

V gene: TRBV5-1
J gene: TRBJ2-3
D gene: TRBD1
clone size: once
CDR3 DNA: TGCGCCAGCAGCTTGGCCTTAGGTCAGGGGGTAGATACGCAGTATTTT
CDR3 protein: CASSLALGQGVDTQYF

V gene: TRBV5-1
J gene: TRBJ2-5
D gene: NA
clone size: NA
CDR3 DNA: TGCGCCAGCAGCTCCAGACTTGGGCAGTGGGAGACCCAGTACTTC
CDR3 protein: CASSSRLGQWETQYF

V gene: TRBV4-2
J gene: TRBJ2-2
D gene: NA
clone size: NA
CDR3 DNA: TGTGCCAGCAGCCAAGATTATTGGGGTACGTTGAACACCGGGGAGCTGTTTTTT
CDR3 protein: CASSQDYWGTLNTGELFF

V gene: TRBV28
J gene: TRBJ1-2
D gene: NA
clone size: NA
CDR3 DNA: TGTGCCAGCAGTCTCAACTATGGCTACACCTTC
CDR3 protein: CASSLNYGYTF

V gene: TRBV7-3
J gene: TRBJ1-1
D gene: NA
clone size: once
CDR3 DNA: TGTGCCAGCAGCTTCGGAGGACTGAACACTGAAGCTTTCTTT
CDR3 protein: CASSFGGLNTEAFF

V gene: TRBV5-5
J gene: TRBJ1-2
D gene: NA
clone size: NA
CDR3 DNA: TGTGCCAGCAGCCCCCACGGGACATCGGACTATGGCTACACCTTC
CDR3 protein: CASSPHGTSDYGYTF

V gene: TRBV19
J gene: TRBJ2-3
D gene: TRBD1
clone size: once
CDR3 DNA: TGTGCCAGTAGTACCCCCAGACAGGGACGCACAGATACGCAGTATTTT
CDR3 protein: CASSTPRQGRTDTQYF